The 22 T cell receptor beta chains reported below all come from one sample, sequenced in a study of T-cell memory formation after mild COVID-19. In TCRdb, the 5' RACE reads were re-called with MiXCR into one record per CDR3 protein. The sample has hundreds of thousands of distinct CDR3 sequences; about 20% are singletons. The source material was PBMCs or a T cell subset sorted from them (not recorded which). Every receptor here comes from an adult woman who had mild COVID-19 (a few samples of this study predate the infection). Cell type and time point are not known.

The chain carries TRBV4-1 and TRBJ2-1, with 10 bases aligning to TRBD2. With V trimmed by 2 bases and J by 4 bases, 8 bases remained unmatched. This CDR3 has 17 residues. CDR1 and CDR2 (germline): MGHRA, YSYEKL. For the CDR3, the DNA is TGCGCCAGCAGCCAACAACTAGCGGGGAGTGGTTACAATGAGCAGTTCTTC. Its protein is CASSQQLAGSGYNEQFF.

V usage is TRBV6-2 or TRBV6-3 and J usage is TRBJ2-7, with D possibly being TRBD1 or TRBD2 (5 bases each). Near its end, the DNA agrees better with TRBJ2-5, so the J call may be wrong. Germline V gene sequence: CDR1 MNHEY, CDR2 SVGEGT. The CDR3 covers 15 residues. The CDR3 loop is CASSTGTAFGETQYF. CDR3 in DNA: TGTGCCAGCAGCACCGGGACCGCCTTTGGAGAGACCCAGTACTTC.

The V and J genes are TRBV5-5 and TRBJ1-1; perhaps TRBD1 as D (6 bases). Per germline, CDR1 SGHKS and CDR2 YYEKEE (reference sequence). This CDR3 has 14 residues. The V and J ends lost 0 bases and 6 bases respectively, with 12 bases between them. The DNA for the CDR3 is TGTGCCAGCAGCTTGGCCCAGGGGATGGCTGAAGCTTTCTTT. Amino acids: CASSLAQGMAEAFF.

This chain joins TRBV2 and TRBJ1-2; TRBD1 matches 8 bases. Germline lookup yields CDR1 SNHLY and CDR2 FYNNEI. Trimming took 3 bases from V and 5 from J; bases not matched to a gene: 8. This CDR3 spans 15 amino acids. CDR3 bases: TGTGCCAGCAGTGATGTTCAGGGGGCGCGGTATGGCTACACCTTC. Amino acids: CASSDVQGARYGYTF.

The CDR3 bases are TGTGCCAGCAGCTCCATCGGGGAGCTGTTTTTT. Protein sequence: CASSSIGELFF. This chain joins TRBV6-1 and TRBJ2-2; D call uncertain. V lost 6 bases to trimming and J lost 7 bases, with 6 bases between them. The germline V gene encodes CDR1 MNHNS and CDR2 SASEGT. The length of the CDR3 is 11 residues.

The chain has TRBV6-5 and TRBJ2-1, with D perhaps TRBD1 or TRBD2 (5 bases each). CDR1 is MNHEY, CDR2 SVGAGI, per germline. The CDR3 sequence is 15 residues long. Trimming took 9 bases from V and 3 from J, leaving 18 bases between them. CDR3 nucleotide sequence: TGTGCCAGTAGGGGACCGAAGGGCGTCTACAATGAGCAGTTCTTC. It yields the protein CASRGPKGVYNEQFF.

This clonotype was picked up many times. The chain joins TRBV5-1 to TRBJ1-1, with no clear D. Germline V gene lookup returns CDR1 SGHRS and CDR2 YFSETQ. This CDR3 comprises 13 residues. V lost 0 bases and J 0 bases, leaving 3 bases between the germline ends. The CDR3 region is CASSLELNTEAFF. The DNA of the CDR3 is TGCGCCAGCAGCTTGGAGCTGAACACTGAAGCTTTCTTT.

The genes are TRBV7-2 and TRBJ2-1; weak D call: TRBD2 (6 bases). The CDR3 is made up of 13 amino acids. Trimming cost V 5 bases and J 6 bases, with 11 bases left between them. Germline CDR1 is SGHTA and CDR2 is FQGNSA. CDR3 in DNA: TGTGCCAGCAGCACCCTAGCGTTCAATGAGCAGTTCTTC. Translated, it gives CASSTLAFNEQFF. The full variable domain, with the rest looked up from reference TRBV7-2 and TRBJ2-1, is GAGVSQSPSNKVTEKGKDVELRCDPISGHTALYWYRQSLGQGLEFLIYFQGNSAPDKSGLPSDRFSAERTGGSVSTLTIQRTQQEDSAVYLCASSTLAFNEQFFGPGTRLTVL.

This clonotype came up a few times. The chain links TRBV24-1 to TRBJ2-3; D is uncertain. Germline CDR1 and CDR2: KGHDR and SFDVKD. The V and J ends lost 7 bases and 0 bases respectively, with 10 bases between them. The CDR3 loop spans 14 amino acids. This chain's CDR3 is CATSRGLSTDTQYF. The CDR3 bases are TGTGCCACCAGCCGTGGGCTCAGCACAGATACGCAGTATTTT.

This clonotype was observed a handful of times. This sequence joins TRBV23-1 and TRBJ2-2; D is possibly TRBD2 (5 bases). TRBV23-1 falls under the ORF class, with uncertain function. The CDR3 sequence is 19 residues long. With 3 bases removed from V and 0 bases from J, the gap between germline ends came to 20 bases. In nucleotides, the CDR3 is TGCGCCAGCAGTCATTTCCTTCCGAGGGAGAACACGAACACCGGGGAGCTGTTTTTT. It specifies CASSHFLPRENTNTGELFF.

The rearrangement joins TRBV2 to TRBJ2-2; TRBD2 is a possible D gene (6 bases). The V gene lost 6 bases and the J gene lost 5 bases, with 13 bases spanning the gap. The CDR3 contains 14 residues. Germline-derived CDR1 and CDR2 are SNHLY and FYNNEI. The CDR3 region is CASRGGLGTGELFF. CDR3 in DNA: TGTGCCAGCAGGGGGGGACTTGGAACCGGGGAGCTGTTTTTT.

A few counts support this clonotype. The J gene is TRBJ2-7, the V gene TRBV10-3, with D possibly being TRBD1 (6 bases). Trimming took 6 bases from V and 6 from J, leaving 15 bases between them. Germline V gene sequence: CDR1 ENHRY, CDR2 SYGVKD. The CDR3 sequence is 13 residues long. This chain's CDR3 is CAIRSTGSSEQYF. The CDR3 region has the DNA TGTGCCATCAGGAGTACAGGGTCTAGCGAGCAGTACTTC.

A few counts support this clonotype. J is TRBJ2-7 and V is TRBV6-2 or TRBV6-3; D may be TRBD1 (5 bases). Germline V lookup: CDR1 MNHEY, CDR2 SVGEGT. Between the trimmed V and J ends, which lost 5 bases and 3 bases, there was a span of 20 bases. This CDR3 has 16 amino acids. CDR3 loop: CASSALRGGPDYEQYF. The CDR3 nucleotides read TGTGCCAGCAGTGCACTTAGGGGCGGTCCGGACTACGAGCAGTACTTC.

V gene TRBV12-3 or TRBV12-4 combines with J gene TRBJ1-1, with a possible D match to TRBD1 (6 bases). This CDR3 contains 16 residues. V lost 6 bases and J 1 base, leaving 18 bases between the germline ends. CDR3 amino acids: CASRAETGNRNTEAFF. As DNA, the CDR3 is TGTGCCAGCAGGGCCGAAACAGGGAACAGGAACACTGAAGCTTTCTTT.

This clonotype has only one observation. The rearrangement uses TRBV9 and TRBJ1-5, with TRBD1 matching over 9 bases. V shed 5 bases, J shed 4 bases, and the junction held 4 bases outside the gene matches. Germline lookup yields CDR1 SGDLS and CDR2 YYNGEE. CDR3 length: 14 amino acids. The CDR3: CASRTGQGNQPQHF. CDR3 coding DNA: TGTGCCAGCAGAACGGGACAGGGAAATCAGCCCCAGCATTTT.

V gene TRBV21-1 combines with J gene TRBJ2-2; the D segment call TRBD1 is taken from the table without a DNA check. TRBV21-1 is recorded as a pseudogene. This CDR3 comprises 18 residues. The CDR3 coding sequence is TGTGCCAGCAGCAGACACAGCAGGGTGACCCTGAACACCGGGGAGCTGTTTTTT. Protein: CASSRHSRVTLNTGELFF.

This clonotype has a handful of counts. The chain carries TRBV6-5 and TRBJ1-2, with 7 bases aligning to TRBD1. The CDR3 loop spans 14 amino acids. CDR1 and CDR2 (germline): MNHEY, SVGAGI. The ends lost 8 bases at V and 8 bases at J; junction bases unmatched: 14. The CDR3 sequence is CASRQGEGTGGYTF. DNA for the CDR3: TGTGCCAGCCGACAGGGTGAAGGAACGGGGGGCTACACCTTC.

The genes are TRBV10-3 and TRBJ2-7, with a weak D call TRBD1 (5 bases). This CDR3 is built from 12 residues. Germline V gene lookup returns CDR1 ENHRY and CDR2 SYGVKD. V was pared by 11 bases and J by 2 bases, with 13 bases between. The CDR3 spells CALRQKAYEQYF. The CDR3 DNA reads TGTGCCTTACGACAGAAGGCCTACGAGCAGTACTTC.

A few counts support this clonotype. This chain uses TRBV20-1 with TRBJ1-4, with unresolved D. Germline CDR1 is DFQATT and CDR2 is SNEGSKA (reference sequence). V lost 2 bases, J lost 8 bases, and 3 bases lay in between. The CDR3 runs 10 residues. CDR3 residues: CSARREKLFF. In nucleotides, the CDR3 is TGCAGTGCTAGAAGGGAAAAACTGTTTTTT.

V and J are TRBV5-1 and TRBJ2-3; the match to TRBD2 covers 8 bases. J was trimmed by 5 bases and V by 4 bases; bases with no gene match: 9. Germline V gene sequence: CDR1 SGHRS, CDR2 YFSETQ. This CDR3 is built from 15 residues. CDR3 in DNA: TGCGCCAGCAGCCTAGGGACTAGAACACTAGATACGCAGTATTTT. The encoded protein is CASSLGTRTLDTQYF.

The rearrangement uses TRBV6-2 or TRBV6-3 and TRBJ2-7, with TRBD2 matching 10 bases. Per the germline V gene, CDR1 is MNHEY and CDR2 is SVGEGT. CDR3 length: 16 amino acids. The V gene end was trimmed by 6 bases and the J gene end by 0 bases; junction bases not matched to a gene: 8. As DNA, the CDR3 is TGTGCCAGCAGCCCCGGACTAGCGGAAACCTCCTACGAGCAGTACTTC. Amino acid sequence: CASSPGLAETSYEQYF.

The V gene is TRBV12-3 or TRBV12-4, the J gene TRBJ2-1, with 9 bases matching TRBD1. V shed 6 bases and J 8 bases; nucleotides not matched to a gene: 11. The CDR3 runs to 15 residues. CDR3 protein: CASSPVGTGRDEQFF. The DNA of the CDR3 is TGTGCCAGCAGCCCAGTGGGGACAGGGAGGGATGAGCAGTTCTTC.